This entry lists 29 T cell receptor beta chains sequenced from one sample in a study of post-analysis software for immune sequencing data. The study, taken as a whole, reports: In patients, about 5 TRBV segments were more frequent than in controls, with TRBV5-6, TRBV5-1 and TRBV20-1 among them.

Included in the TCR beta cDNA libraries were unique molecular identifiers. One entry per CDR3 protein, called by TCRdb with MiXCR from the PCR reads. Here the sample spans hundreds of thousands of distinct CDR3 sequences, roughly 40% being singletons. What these receptors recognize is not known. Sequenced: blood. The receptors here all came from a girl aged 5-17 years with multiple sclerosis.

The CDR3 reads CASSTQGAEETQYF. The CDR3 coding sequence is TGTGCCAGCAGCACACAGGGGGCCGAAGAGACCCAGTACTTC. The chain recombines TRBV7-9 with TRBJ2-5, with TRBD1 matching 9 bases. This CDR3 has 14 amino acids. The V gene end was trimmed by 5 bases and the J gene end by 3 bases; junction bases not matched to a gene: 4. Germline V gives CDR1 SEHNR, CDR2 FQNEAQ (reference sequence).

The chain recombines TRBV20-1 with TRBJ2-4; 7 bases are shared with TRBD1. The end of the DNA is better explained by TRBJ2-7, so the J call may be wrong. This CDR3 spans 14 amino acids. Germline V CDR1 and CDR2: DFQATT, SNEGSKA (reference sequence). CDR3 DNA sequence: TGCAGTGCCAAACATGGAGGACAGGCCTACGAGCAGTACTTC. It is translated as CSAKHGGQAYEQYF.

In its sample, this clonotype was seen a few times. The chain is built from TRBV12-3 or TRBV12-4 and TRBJ2-5; 12 nucleotides match TRBD2. Judging by the DNA end, TRBJ2-7 fits better; the J call may be wrong. The CDR3 covers 16 residues. In nucleotides, the CDR3 is TGTGCCAGCAGTTCTTCTAGCGGGAGGGTTTCCTACGAGCAGTACTTC. Protein sequence: CASSSSSGRVSYEQYF.

This clonotype showed up just a few times. J is TRBJ1-2 and V is TRBV3-1; the D gene is possibly TRBD1 (5 bases). This CDR3 is 17 amino acids long. The V and J ends lost 1 base and 7 bases respectively, with 22 bases between them. Germline V lookup: CDR1 LGHDT, CDR2 YNNKEL (reference sequence). The CDR3 DNA reads TGTGCCAGCAGCCAAGGGACAACCACCACTATCGCGGGTGGCTACACCTTC. It specifies CASSQGTTTTIAGGYTF.

This clonotype turned up a few times. This chain joins TRBV10-3 and TRBJ2-7; 9 positions match TRBD2. Germline values: CDR1 ENHRY, CDR2 SYGVKD. The CDR3 loop spans 15 amino acids. V lost 3 bases and J lost 7; bases outside the gene matches: 10. The CDR3 sequence: CAISDGTSGRIEQYF. In nucleotides, the CDR3 is TGTGCCATCAGTGATGGGACAAGCGGGAGGATTGAGCAGTACTTC.

The rearrangement joins TRBV6-1 to TRBJ1-2; perhaps TRBD1 as D (5 bases). Germline loops: CDR1 MNHNS, CDR2 SASEGT. The CDR3 covers 13 residues. V lost 7 bases and J lost 3, with 12 bases in between. The CDR3 region is CASIPLGHYGYTF. The CDR3 nucleotides are TGTGCCAGCATCCCACTGGGGCACTATGGCTACACCTTC.

The J gene is TRBJ1-1, the V gene TRBV10-2; D is perhaps TRBD1 (5 bases). Germline-derived CDR1 and CDR2 are WSHSY and SAAADI. V gave up 8 bases and J gave up 1 base, with 11 bases separating them. The CDR3 has 13 residues. The CDR3 protein is CASLRDENTEAFF. Written as DNA, the CDR3 is TGCGCCAGCCTCAGGGATGAGAACACTGAAGCTTTCTTT.

CDR3 protein: CASSLPGTANEKLFF. Here the CDR3 DNA reads TGTGCCAGCAGTCTCCCGGGGACCGCTAATGAAAAACTGTTTTTT. V is TRBV7-9 and J is TRBJ1-4, with D perhaps TRBD1 (5 bases). Trimming pared 6 bases from V and 3 bases from J, leaving 14 bases between. The CDR3 totals 15 residues. Germline CDR1 and CDR2: SEHNR and FQNEAQ (reference sequence).

CDR3 nucleotides: TGCAGCGTTCCCTCAGGCACAGATACGCAGTATTTT. It yields the protein CSVPSGTDTQYF. The chain uses TRBV29-1 and TRBJ2-3; D is uncertain. V lost 5 bases to trimming and J lost 1 base, with 7 bases between them. Germline V gene data show CDR1 as SQVTM and CDR2 as ANQGSEA. CDR3 length: 12 residues.

This chain connects TRBV29-1 to TRBJ1-2, with unresolved D. Germline V gene lookup returns CDR1 SQVTM and CDR2 ANQGSEA. Deletions cut 6 bases from V and 6 bases from J, with 23 bases between. CDR3 length equals 15 residues. For the CDR3, the DNA is TGCAGCGTCCAAGGGAGTGACAAGGAAAGGAATGGCTACACCTTC. The encoded protein is CSVQGSDKERNGYTF.

This clonotype was counted only a few times. The chain is built from TRBV27 and TRBJ1-5, with D tentatively TRBD1 (6 bases). V lost 4 bases to trimming and J lost 6 bases, with 10 bases between them. Germline CDR1 and CDR2: MNHEY and SMNVEV (reference sequence). The CDR3 contains 13 residues. CDR3 DNA: TGTGCCAGCAGTTCGGACAGATTTCAGCCCCAGCATTTT. Translation: CASSSDRFQPQHF.

This chain uses TRBV10-3 with TRBJ1-1; the D gene is possibly TRBD1 (5 bases). This CDR3 is built from 13 residues. Between the trimmed V and J ends, which lost 6 bases and 6 bases, there was a span of 14 bases. Germline V lookup: CDR1 ENHRY, CDR2 SYGVKD. CDR3 nucleotides: TGTGCCATCAGCGGGGGAATTAGGCCTGAAGCTTTCTTT. It encodes CAISGGIRPEAFF.

This chain uses TRBV5-1 with TRBJ2-1, with a possible D match to TRBD2 (7 bases). V lost 8 bases, J lost 2 bases, and 17 bases lay in between. Germline values: CDR1 SGHRS, CDR2 YFSETQ. There are 15 residues in the CDR3. The CDR3 coding sequence is TGCGCCAGTACTCAACAGGGACTACCCTACAATGAGCAGTTCTTC. Translated: CASTQQGLPYNEQFF.

The rearrangement uses TRBV5-4 and TRBJ1-5, with 8 nucleotides matching TRBD1. The CDR3 is 15 residues long. Trimming cost V 8 bases and J 3 bases; bases outside gene matches: 10. The germline CDR1 and CDR2 sequences are SGHNT and YYREEE (reference sequence). DNA of the CDR3: TGTGCCAGTTGGGATCAGGGGGCCTACAATCAGCCCCAGCATTTT. Translated: CASWDQGAYNQPQHF.

This clonotype has more than one count but fewer than ten. At one of its ends the junction is not consistent with the germline gene, which may arise from a read error. J is TRBJ2-1 and V is TRBV27, with D possibly TRBD2 on 7 matching bases. Per germline, CDR1 MNHEY and CDR2 SMNVEV (reference sequence). The CDR3 totals 14 residues. The CDR3 here is CAPRGATTYSEQFF. CDR3 bases: TGTGCCCCCCGGGGGGCCACCACCTACAGTGAGCAGTTCTTC.

In the case of this clonotype: This may stem from a read error, because a much larger clone lies one nucleotide away. This chain uses TRBV20-1 with TRBJ2-3; 10 bases map to TRBD2. From germline, CDR1 is DFQATT and CDR2 SNEGSKA (reference sequence). The CDR3 loop spans 16 amino acids. V shed 0 bases, J shed 5 bases, and the junction held 8 bases outside the gene matches. Here the CDR3 reads CSARDPLAGEVDTQYF. The CDR3 DNA is TGCAGTGCTAGAGATCCTCTAGCGGGGGAGGTAGATACGCAGTATTTT.

This clonotype was observed a single time. One end of the junction is discordant with germline, which a read error may explain. The chain recombines TRBV12-3 or TRBV12-4 with TRBJ2-3, with TRBD1 matching 11 bases. This CDR3 spans 16 amino acids. The CDR3 loop is CACSPGTGGFWDTQYF. The CDR3 bases are TGTGCCTGCAGTCCCGGGACAGGGGGTTTTTGGGATACGCAGTATTTT.

The chain recombines TRBV7-3 with TRBJ2-5; D uncertain. Germline V lookup: CDR1 SGHTA, CDR2 FQGTGA. This CDR3 contains 17 residues. V was cut by 5 bases and J by 5 bases, with 24 bases left in between. The CDR3 spells CASSRRSQWPQWETQYF. CDR3 in DNA: TGTGCCAGCAGCCGACGATCTCAATGGCCGCAGTGGGAGACCCAGTACTTC.

This chain joins TRBV9 and TRBJ1-2; 9 nucleotides agree with TRBD1. CDR3 length equals 14 residues. Germline values: CDR1 SGDLS, CDR2 YYNGEE. V was clipped by 2 bases and J by 8 bases; unmatched bases: 7. This CDR3 is CASSVSGDREGYTF. Here the CDR3 DNA reads TGTGCCAGCAGCGTTAGCGGGGACAGGGAGGGCTACACCTTC.

This clonotype came up a few times. J is TRBJ2-1 and V is TRBV29-1; the D gene is possibly TRBD2 (5 bases). The CDR3 length is 13 residues. V shed 6 bases and J shed 6 bases, with 15 bases lying between them. The germline gives CDR1 SQVTM, CDR2 ANQGSEA. CDR3 DNA: TGCAGCGTACAAGGAGGAGAACTCAATGAGCAGTTCTTC. This codes for CSVQGGELNEQFF.

This clonotype was observed a few times. V usage is TRBV10-3 and J usage is TRBJ1-2; tentative D call: TRBD1 (6 bases). Trimming stripped 6 bases from V and 6 bases from J, with 23 bases between. The CDR3 totals 16 residues. The germline gives CDR1 ENHRY, CDR2 SYGVKD. CDR3: CAIRQINTGLNDGYTF. For the CDR3, the DNA is TGTGCCATCAGGCAAATAAACACAGGGTTGAACGATGGCTACACCTTC.

This sequence joins TRBV29-1 and TRBJ1-1; D gene ambiguous. V was trimmed by 4 bases and J by 0 bases, leaving 9 bases between them. The CDR3 spans 13 residues. CDR1 is SQVTM, CDR2 ANQGSEA, per germline. The CDR3 DNA reads as TGCAGCGTTGGAACCCGGATGAACACTGAAGCTTTCTTT. It is translated as CSVGTRMNTEAFF.

The rearrangement joins TRBV18 to TRBJ1-1; D is unresolved. Trimming pared 1 base from V and 1 base from J, leaving 4 bases between. CDR3 length: 13 residues. Germline assignment: CDR1 KGHSH and CDR2 LQKENI. In nucleotides, the CDR3 is TGTGCCAGCTCACCACGGGCGAACACTGAAGCTTTCTTT. This translates into CASSPRANTEAFF.

Regarding this clonotype: Given a much more abundant clone one base away, this may be a read error. The rearrangement joins TRBV18 to TRBJ1-2; a possible D gene is TRBD1 (6 bases). Germline CDR1 is KGHSH and CDR2 is LQKENI. The CDR3 consists of 13 residues. DNA of the CDR3: TGTGCCAGCTCACCCAAGGAACTGGGGGGCTGCACCTTC. It is translated as CASSPKELGGCTF.

This clonotype has only one observation. V and J are TRBV4-1 and TRBJ1-2; no clear D gene. V was cut by 2 bases and J by 0 bases, with 10 bases left in between. Germline-derived CDR1 and CDR2 are MGHRA and YSYEKL. CDR3 length: 15 residues. CDR3 DNA: TGCGCCAGCAGCCAAATTGGGATTTCTAACTATGGCTACACCTTC. It codes for CASSQIGISNYGYTF.

The chain carries TRBV6-1 and TRBJ2-1; 7 bases are a match to TRBD2. Germline CDR1 MNHNS, CDR2 SASEGT. This CDR3 contains 15 residues. V shed 5 bases and J 10 bases; nucleotides not matched to a gene: 14. The CDR3 sequence: CASSSLAATTREQFF. In DNA form, the CDR3 reads TGTGCCAGCAGTAGCCTAGCGGCTACTACGAGGGAGCAGTTCTTC.

This clonotype was detected a few times. The chain uses TRBV20-1 and TRBJ2-7, with TRBD1 identical over 11 bases. After removal of 3 bases from V and 6 bases from J, the junction contained 7 bases not matched to a gene. The CDR3 is 14 residues long. From germline, CDR1 is DFQATT and CDR2 SNEGSKA (reference sequence). CDR3 nucleotide sequence: TGCAGTGCTAGTCCCGGGACAGGGGGAGGCGAGCAGTACTTC. This sequence encodes CSASPGTGGGEQYF.

The CDR3 spells CASSEGGGEAFF. The CDR3 DNA reads TGTGCCAGTTCGGAAGGCGGGGGAGAAGCTTTCTTT. This chain uses TRBV19 with TRBJ1-1, with D perhaps matching TRBD1 (5 bases). Trimming took off 8 bases at V and 8 bases at J, with 15 bases between the two ends. Germline V gives CDR1 LNHDA, CDR2 SQIVND (reference sequence). The CDR3 contains 12 residues.

The chain is built from TRBV7-9 and TRBJ2-1; 7 nucleotides agree with TRBD1. With V trimmed by 5 bases and J by 10 bases, 8 bases remained unmatched. Germline lookup yields CDR1 SEHNR and CDR2 FQNEAQ (reference sequence). The CDR3 spans 13 residues. The CDR3 sequence is CASSPEGGSEQFF. CDR3 sequence (DNA): TGTGCCAGCAGCCCCGAAGGGGGCAGCGAGCAGTTCTTC.